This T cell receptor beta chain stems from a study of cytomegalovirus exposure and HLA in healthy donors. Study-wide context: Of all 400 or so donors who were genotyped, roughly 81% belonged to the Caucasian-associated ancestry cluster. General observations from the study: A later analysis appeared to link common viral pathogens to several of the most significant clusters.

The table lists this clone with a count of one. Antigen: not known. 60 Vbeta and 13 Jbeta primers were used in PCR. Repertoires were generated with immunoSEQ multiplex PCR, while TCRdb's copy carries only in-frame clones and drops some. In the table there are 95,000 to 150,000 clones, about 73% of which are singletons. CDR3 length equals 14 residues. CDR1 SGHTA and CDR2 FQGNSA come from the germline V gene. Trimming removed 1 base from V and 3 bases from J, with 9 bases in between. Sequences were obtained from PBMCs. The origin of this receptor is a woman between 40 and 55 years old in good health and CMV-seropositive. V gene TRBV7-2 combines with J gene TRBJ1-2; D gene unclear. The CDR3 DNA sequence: TGTGCCAGCAGCTTAGATGCCAGGTACTATGGCTACACCTTC. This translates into CASSLDARYYGYTF.